This is a list of T cell receptor beta chains from one sample in a study of shared clonotypes between healthy human individuals. The assay was immunoSEQ multiplex PCR, and TCRdb's table has in-frame clones only and misses some. This sample carries 600,000 to 700,000 clones, roughly 73% of them seen once, and the ten largest clones take around 1.8%. The specimen was memory CD4+ T cells sorted from blood. Receptors originate from a woman in her thirties in good health. Each CDR3 is given with its conserved first and last residue. A D gene is named only where the DNA matches it firmly. Some rows mark clone size as missing; the rest say once, few, many or name a class of expanded clone.

V,D,J,size,DNA,CDR3
TRBV27,NA,TRBJ2-7,NA,TGTGCCAGCAGTTTAAATCGTCCGGCAGTACCCTACGAGCAGTACTTC,CASSLNRPAVPYEQYF
TRBV5-1,TRBD1,TRBJ1-2,few,TGCGCCAGCAGCTTAGGGACAGGGACCGGCGGCTACACCTTC,CASSLGTGTGGYTF
TRBV10-3,NA,TRBJ1-1,NA,TGTGCCATCAGTCCGGTAGCCAGGAACACTGAAGCTTTCTTT,CAISPVARNTEAFF
TRBV5-4,NA,TRBJ2-5,NA,TGTGCCAGCAGCCCGGTAGGGCCGCGGCAAGAGACCCAGTACTTC,CASSPVGPRQETQYF
TRBV19,TRBD1,TRBJ1-5,NA,TGTGCCAGTTGGGACAGGGTCCACGGTCAGCCCCAGCATTTT,CASWDRVHGQPQHF
TRBV5-1,TRBD2,TRBJ2-1,NA,TGCGCCAGCAGCTGGGGGACTAGCGGGAGCTATGAGCAGTTCTTC,CASSWGTSGSYEQFF
TRBV19,NA,TRBJ1-1,NA,TGTGCCAGTAGTATAGACGGGAGAGGGACTGAAGCTTTCTTT,CASSIDGRGTEAFF
TRBV7-3,TRBD1,TRBJ1-1,once,TGTGCCAGCAGCGTCGACAGGGCCACTGAAGCTTTCTTT,CASSVDRATEAFF
TRBV21-1,NA,TRBJ1-5,NA,TGTGCCAGCAGCAGGAGGGACAGGGGGCTTGGCAATCAGCCCCAGCATTTT,CASSRRDRGLGNQPQHF
TRBV6-1,TRBD1,TRBJ2-2,few,TGTGCCAGCAACAGGGGGTACACCGGGGAGCTGTTTTTT,CASNRGYTGELFF
TRBV11-2,NA,TRBJ2-2,few,TGTGCCAGCAGCTTACAGGGCGGGACCGGGGAGCTGTTTTTT,CASSLQGGTGELFF
TRBV5-1,NA,TRBJ2-4,NA,TGCGCCAGCAGCTTGTCGAGTTCAGCCAAAAACATTCAGTACTTC,CASSLSSSAKNIQYF
TRBV5-1,NA,TRBJ2-7,NA,TGCGCCAGCAGCTCCTCCCCGCCCGTTTTCGAGCAGTACTTC,CASSSSPPVFEQYF
TRBV5-1,NA,TRBJ1-1,NA,TGCGCCAGCAGCGCGCGAAGGGGGATCGATGGTGAAGCTTTCTTT,CASSARRGIDGEAFF
TRBV7-2,NA,TRBJ2-7,NA,TGTGCCAGCAAGGGGAGTGGCAGGTTTAACGAGCAGTACTTC,CASKGSGRFNEQYF
TRBV18,NA,TRBJ1-1,NA,TGTGCCAGCTCACGTTCGTTGACAGAGAACACTGAAGCTTTCTTT,CASSRSLTENTEAFF
TRBV9,NA,TRBJ2-2,NA,TGTGCCAGCAGCGTAGACCCGAACACCGGGGAGCTGTTTTTT,CASSVDPNTGELFF
TRBV28,NA,TRBJ2-7,NA,TGTGCCAGCAGTTCCGCGCCCTACGAGCAGTACTTC,CASSSAPYEQYF
TRBV2,NA,TRBJ2-5,NA,TGTGCCAGCAGGTCGAAGTACCAAGAGACCCAGTACTTC,CASRSKYQETQYF
TRBV5-6,NA,TRBJ2-7,few,TGTGCCAGCAGCTTGGCCCCTCCTCGCGAGCAGTACTTC,CASSLAPPREQYF
TRBV5-1,NA,TRBJ2-1,many,TGCGCCAGCAGCTTGGACTATTCCTACAATGAGCAGTTCTTC,CASSLDYSYNEQFF
TRBV27,NA,TRBJ2-7,NA,TGTGCCAGCAGTTTCGGGAGAATCTACGAGCAGTACTTC,CASSFGRIYEQYF
TRBV7-9,NA,TRBJ1-4,NA,TGTGCCAGCAGCGTTCGCGGACGGGCCAATGAAAAACTGTTTTTT,CASSVRGRANEKLFF
TRBV18,NA,TRBJ1-3,NA,TGTGCCAGCTCACCCACAGCCAGCTCTGGAAACACCATATATTTT,CASSPTASSGNTIYF
TRBV18,TRBD2,TRBJ2-7,NA,TGTGCCAGCTCAGAAGGACTAGCGGAGGACTACGAGCAGTACTTC,CASSEGLAEDYEQYF
TRBV14,NA,TRBJ2-1,once,TGTGCCACCGAAGGGATAAGGGGTCCCTACAATGAGCAGTTCTTC,CATEGIRGPYNEQFF
TRBV5-1,NA,TRBJ2-3,NA,TGCGCCAGCAGCTTGCAGGGGGGTGGCACAGATACGCAGTATTTT,CASSLQGGGTDTQYF